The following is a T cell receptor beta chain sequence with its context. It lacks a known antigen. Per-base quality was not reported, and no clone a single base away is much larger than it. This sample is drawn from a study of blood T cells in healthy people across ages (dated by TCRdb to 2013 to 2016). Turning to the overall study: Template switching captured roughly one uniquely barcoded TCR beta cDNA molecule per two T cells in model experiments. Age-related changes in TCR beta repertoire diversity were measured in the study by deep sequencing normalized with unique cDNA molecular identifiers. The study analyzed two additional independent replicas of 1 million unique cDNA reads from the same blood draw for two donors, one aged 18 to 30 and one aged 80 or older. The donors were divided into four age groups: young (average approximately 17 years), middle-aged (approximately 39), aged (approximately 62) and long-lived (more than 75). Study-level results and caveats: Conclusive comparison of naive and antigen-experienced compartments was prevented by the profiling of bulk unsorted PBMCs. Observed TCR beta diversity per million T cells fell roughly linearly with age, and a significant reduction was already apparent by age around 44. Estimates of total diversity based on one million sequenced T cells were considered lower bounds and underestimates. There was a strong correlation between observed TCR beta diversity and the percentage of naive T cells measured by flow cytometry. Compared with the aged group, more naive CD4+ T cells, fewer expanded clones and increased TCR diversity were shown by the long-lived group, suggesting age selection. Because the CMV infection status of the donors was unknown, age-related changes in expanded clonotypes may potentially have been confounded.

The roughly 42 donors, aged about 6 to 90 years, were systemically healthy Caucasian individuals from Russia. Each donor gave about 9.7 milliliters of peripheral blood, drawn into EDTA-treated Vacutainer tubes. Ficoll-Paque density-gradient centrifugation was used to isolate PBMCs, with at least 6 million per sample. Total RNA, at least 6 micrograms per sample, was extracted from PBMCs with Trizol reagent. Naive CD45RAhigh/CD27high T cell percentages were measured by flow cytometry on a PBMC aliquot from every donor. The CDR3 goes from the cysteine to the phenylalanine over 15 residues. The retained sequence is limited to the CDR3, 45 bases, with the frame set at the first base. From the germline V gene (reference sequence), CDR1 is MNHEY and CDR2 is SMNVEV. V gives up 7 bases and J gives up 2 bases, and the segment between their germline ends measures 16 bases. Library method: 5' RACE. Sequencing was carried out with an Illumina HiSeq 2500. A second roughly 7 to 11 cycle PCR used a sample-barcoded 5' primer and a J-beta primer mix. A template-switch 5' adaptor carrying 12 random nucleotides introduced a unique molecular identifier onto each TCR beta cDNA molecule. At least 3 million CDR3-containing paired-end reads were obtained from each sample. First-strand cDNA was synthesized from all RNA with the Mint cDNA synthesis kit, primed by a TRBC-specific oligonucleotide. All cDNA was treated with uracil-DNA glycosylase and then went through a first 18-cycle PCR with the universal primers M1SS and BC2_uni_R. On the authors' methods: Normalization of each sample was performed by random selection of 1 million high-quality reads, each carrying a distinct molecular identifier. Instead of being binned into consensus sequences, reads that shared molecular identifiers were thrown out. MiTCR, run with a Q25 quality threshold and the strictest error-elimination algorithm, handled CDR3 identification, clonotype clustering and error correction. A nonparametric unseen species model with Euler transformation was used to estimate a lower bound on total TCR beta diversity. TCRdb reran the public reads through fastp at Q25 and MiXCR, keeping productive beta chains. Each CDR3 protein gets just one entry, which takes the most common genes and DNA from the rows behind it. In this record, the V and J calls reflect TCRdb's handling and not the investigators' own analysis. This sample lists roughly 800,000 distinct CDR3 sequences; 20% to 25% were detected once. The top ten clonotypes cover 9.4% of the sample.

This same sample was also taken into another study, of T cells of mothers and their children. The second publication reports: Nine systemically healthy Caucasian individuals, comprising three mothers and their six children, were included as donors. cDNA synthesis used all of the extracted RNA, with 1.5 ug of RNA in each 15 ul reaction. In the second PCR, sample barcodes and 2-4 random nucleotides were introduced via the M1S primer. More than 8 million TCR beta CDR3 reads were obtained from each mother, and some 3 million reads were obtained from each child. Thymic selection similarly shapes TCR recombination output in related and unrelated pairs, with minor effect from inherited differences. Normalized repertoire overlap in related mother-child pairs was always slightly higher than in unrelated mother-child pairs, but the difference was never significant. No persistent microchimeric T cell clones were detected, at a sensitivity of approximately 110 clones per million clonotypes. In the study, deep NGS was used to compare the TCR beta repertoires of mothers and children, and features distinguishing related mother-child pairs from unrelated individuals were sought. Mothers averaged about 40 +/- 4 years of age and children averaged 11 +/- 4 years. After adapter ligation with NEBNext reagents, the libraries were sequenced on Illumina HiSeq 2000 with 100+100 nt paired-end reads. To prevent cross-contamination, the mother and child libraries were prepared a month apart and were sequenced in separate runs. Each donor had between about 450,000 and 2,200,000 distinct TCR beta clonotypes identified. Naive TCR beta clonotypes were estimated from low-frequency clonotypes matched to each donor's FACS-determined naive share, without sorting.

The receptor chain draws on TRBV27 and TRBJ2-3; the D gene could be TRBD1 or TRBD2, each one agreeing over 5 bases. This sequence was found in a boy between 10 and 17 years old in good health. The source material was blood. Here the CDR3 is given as CASTSMGRSTDTQYF. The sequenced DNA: TGTGCCAGCACTAGTATGGGACGGTCCACAGATACGCAGTATTTT.